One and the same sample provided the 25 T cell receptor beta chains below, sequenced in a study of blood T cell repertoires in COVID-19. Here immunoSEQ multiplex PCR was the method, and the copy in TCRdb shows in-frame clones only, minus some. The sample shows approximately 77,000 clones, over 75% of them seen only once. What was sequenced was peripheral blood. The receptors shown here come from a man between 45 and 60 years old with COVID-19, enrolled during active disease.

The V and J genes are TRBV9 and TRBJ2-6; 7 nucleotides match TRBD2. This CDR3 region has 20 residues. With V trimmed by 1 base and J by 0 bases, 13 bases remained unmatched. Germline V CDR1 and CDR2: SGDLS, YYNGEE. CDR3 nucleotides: TGTGCCAGCAGCGTATATCCCCTAGCGGACTCCGGCTCTGGGGCCAACGTCCTGACTTTC. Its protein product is CASSVYPLADSGSGANVLTF. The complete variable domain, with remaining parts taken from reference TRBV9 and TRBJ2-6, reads DSGVTQTPKHLITATGQRVTLRCSPRSGDLSVYWYQQSLDQGLQFLIQYYNGEERAKGNILERFSAQQFPDLHSELNLSSLELGDSALYFCASSVYPLADSGSGANVLTFGAGSRLTVL.

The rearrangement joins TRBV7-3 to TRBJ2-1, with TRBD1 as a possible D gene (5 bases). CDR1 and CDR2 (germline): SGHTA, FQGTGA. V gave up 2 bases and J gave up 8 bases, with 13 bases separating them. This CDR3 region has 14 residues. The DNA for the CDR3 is TGTGCCAGCAGCTTACAGGGCCAGGGCTATGAGCAGTTCTTC. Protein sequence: CASSLQGQGYEQFF.

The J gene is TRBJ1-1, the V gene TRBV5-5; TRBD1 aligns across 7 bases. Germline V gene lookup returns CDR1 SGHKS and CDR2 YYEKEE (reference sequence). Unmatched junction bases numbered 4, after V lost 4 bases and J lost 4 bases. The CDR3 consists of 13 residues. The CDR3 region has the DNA TGTGCCAGCAGCATAACAGGGGCCACTGAAGCTTTCTTT. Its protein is CASSITGATEAFF.

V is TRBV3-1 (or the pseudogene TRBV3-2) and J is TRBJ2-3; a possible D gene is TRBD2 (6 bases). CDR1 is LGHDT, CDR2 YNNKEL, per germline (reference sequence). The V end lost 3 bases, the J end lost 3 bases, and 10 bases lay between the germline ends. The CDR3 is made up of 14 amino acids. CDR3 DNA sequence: TGTGCCAGCAGCCAGGGGGGTCCGACAGATACGCAGTATTTT. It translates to CASSQGGPTDTQYF.

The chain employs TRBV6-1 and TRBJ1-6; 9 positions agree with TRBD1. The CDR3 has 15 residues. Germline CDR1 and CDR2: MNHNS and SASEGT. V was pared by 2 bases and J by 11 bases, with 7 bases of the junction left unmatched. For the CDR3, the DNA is TGTGCCAGCAGTGAATCCGGGACAGGGTATCCACCCCTCCACTTT. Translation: CASSESGTGYPPLHF.

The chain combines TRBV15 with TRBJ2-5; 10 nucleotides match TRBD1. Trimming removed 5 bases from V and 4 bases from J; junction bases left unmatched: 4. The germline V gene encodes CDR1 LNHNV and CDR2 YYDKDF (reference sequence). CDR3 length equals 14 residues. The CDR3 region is CATSGRTGGETQYF. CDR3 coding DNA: TGTGCCACCAGCGGTAGGACAGGGGGAGAGACCCAGTACTTC.

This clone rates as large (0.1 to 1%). In nucleotides, the CDR3 is TGCAGCGTTGATGGTCTAGATTTAGATACGCAGTATTTT. This sequence encodes CSVDGLDLDTQYF. V and J are TRBV29-1 and TRBJ2-3; no clear D gene. Germline-derived CDR1 and CDR2 are SQVTM and ANQGSEA. The CDR3 is 13 residues long. V gave up 3 bases and J gave up 5 bases, with 12 bases separating them.

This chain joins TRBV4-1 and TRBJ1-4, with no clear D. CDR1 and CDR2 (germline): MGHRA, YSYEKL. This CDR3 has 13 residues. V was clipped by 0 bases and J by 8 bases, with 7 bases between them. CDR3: CASSQDPQEKLFF. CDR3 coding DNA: TGCGCCAGCAGCCAAGATCCACAGGAAAAACTGTTTTTT.

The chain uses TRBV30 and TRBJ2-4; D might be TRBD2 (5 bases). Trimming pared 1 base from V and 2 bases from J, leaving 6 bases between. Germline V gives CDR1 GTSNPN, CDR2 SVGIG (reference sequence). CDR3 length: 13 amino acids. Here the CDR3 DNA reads TGTGCCTGGAGTGGGACTCCCAAAAACATTCAGTACTTC. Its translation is CAWSGTPKNIQYF.

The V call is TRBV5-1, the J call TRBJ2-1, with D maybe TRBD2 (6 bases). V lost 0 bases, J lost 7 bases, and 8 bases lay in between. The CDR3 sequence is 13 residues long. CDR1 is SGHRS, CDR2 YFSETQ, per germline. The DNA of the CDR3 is TGCGCCAGCAGCTTGGGGGCGGGGAATGAGCAGTTCTTC. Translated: CASSLGAGNEQFF.

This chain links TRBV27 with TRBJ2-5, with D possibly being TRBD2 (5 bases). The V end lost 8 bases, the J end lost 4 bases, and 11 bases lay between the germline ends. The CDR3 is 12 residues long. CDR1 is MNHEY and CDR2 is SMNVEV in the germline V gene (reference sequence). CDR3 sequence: CASGLAPETQYF. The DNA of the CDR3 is TGTGCCAGCGGCCTAGCTCCAGAGACCCAGTACTTC.

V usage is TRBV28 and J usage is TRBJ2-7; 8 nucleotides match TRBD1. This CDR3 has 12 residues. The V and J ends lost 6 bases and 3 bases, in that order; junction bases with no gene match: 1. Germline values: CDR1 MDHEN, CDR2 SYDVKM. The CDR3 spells CASSDRGYEQYF. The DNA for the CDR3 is TGTGCCAGCAGCGACAGGGGCTACGAGCAGTACTTC. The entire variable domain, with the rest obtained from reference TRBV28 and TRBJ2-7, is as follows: DVKVTQSSRYLVKRTGEKVFLECVQDMDHENMFWYRQDPGLGLRLIYFSYDVKMKEKGDIPEGYSVSREKKERFSLILESASTNQTSMYLCASSDRGYEQYFGPGTRLTVT.

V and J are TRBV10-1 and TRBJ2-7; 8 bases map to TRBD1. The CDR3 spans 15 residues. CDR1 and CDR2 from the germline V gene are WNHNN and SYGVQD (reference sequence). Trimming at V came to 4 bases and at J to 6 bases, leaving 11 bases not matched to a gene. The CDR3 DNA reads TGCGCCAGCAGTGGGGGGACAGGTATTCGGGCCGAGCAGTACTTC. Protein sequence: CASSGGTGIRAEQYF.

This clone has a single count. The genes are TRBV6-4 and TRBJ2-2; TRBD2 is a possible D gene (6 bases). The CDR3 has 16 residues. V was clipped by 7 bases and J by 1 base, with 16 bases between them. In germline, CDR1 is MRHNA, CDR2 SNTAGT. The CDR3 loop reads CASKRESGQNTGELFF. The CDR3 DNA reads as TGTGCCAGCAAAAGGGAAAGCGGGCAGAACACCGGGGAGCTGTTTTTT.

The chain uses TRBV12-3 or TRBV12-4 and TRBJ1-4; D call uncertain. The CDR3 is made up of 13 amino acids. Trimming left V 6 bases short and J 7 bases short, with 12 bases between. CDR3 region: CASRATVPEKLFF. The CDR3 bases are TGTGCCAGCAGAGCAACGGTACCTGAAAAACTGTTTTTT.

CDR3 in DNA: TGTGCCACCAGTGCGACTAGCGAGACCGGGGAGCTGTTTTTT. This encodes CATSATSETGELFF. This chain uses TRBV24-1 with TRBJ2-2; 8 bases line up with TRBD2. Germline loops: CDR1 KGHDR, CDR2 SFDVKD. V shed 5 bases, J shed 5 bases, and the junction held 3 bases outside the gene matches. The length of the CDR3 is 14 residues.

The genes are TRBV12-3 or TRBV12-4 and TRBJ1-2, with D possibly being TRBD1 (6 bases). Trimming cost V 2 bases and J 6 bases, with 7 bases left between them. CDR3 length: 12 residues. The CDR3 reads CASSLQGHGYTF. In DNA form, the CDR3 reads TGTGCCAGCAGTTTACAGGGGCATGGCTACACCTTC.

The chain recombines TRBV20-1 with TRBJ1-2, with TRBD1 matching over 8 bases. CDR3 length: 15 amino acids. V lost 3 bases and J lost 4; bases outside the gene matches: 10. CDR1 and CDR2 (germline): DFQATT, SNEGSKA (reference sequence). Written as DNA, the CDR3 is TGCAGTGCTAGTGGTTTTGCAGGGGGCATCTATGGCTACACCTTC. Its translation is CSASGFAGGIYGYTF.

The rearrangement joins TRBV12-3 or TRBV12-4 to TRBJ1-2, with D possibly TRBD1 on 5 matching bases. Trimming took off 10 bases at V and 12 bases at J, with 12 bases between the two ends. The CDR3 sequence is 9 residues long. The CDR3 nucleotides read TGTGCCACCCGGGGGGGGGACACCTTC. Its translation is CATRGGDTF.

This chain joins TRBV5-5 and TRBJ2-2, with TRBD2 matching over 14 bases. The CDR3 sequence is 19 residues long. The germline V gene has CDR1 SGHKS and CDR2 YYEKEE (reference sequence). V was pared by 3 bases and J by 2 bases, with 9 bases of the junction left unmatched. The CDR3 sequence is CASSSGTSGRLANTGELFF. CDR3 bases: TGTGCCAGCAGCTCCGGGACTAGCGGGAGATTAGCTAACACCGGGGAGCTGTTTTTT.

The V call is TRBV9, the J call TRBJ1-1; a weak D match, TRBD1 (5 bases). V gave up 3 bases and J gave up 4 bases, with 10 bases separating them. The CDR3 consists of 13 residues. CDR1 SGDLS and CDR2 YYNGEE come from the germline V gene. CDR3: CASSAGDGTEAFF. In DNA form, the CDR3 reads TGTGCCAGCAGCGCGGGGGACGGCACTGAAGCTTTCTTT.

The CDR3 is CASRGAGADTQYF. CDR3 DNA sequence: TGTGCCAGCAGGGGGGCGGGAGCAGATACGCAGTATTTT. J is TRBJ2-3 and V is TRBV2; D perhaps matches TRBD2 (7 bases). V gave up 6 bases and J gave up 4 bases, with 11 bases separating them. This CDR3 contains 13 residues. Germline values: CDR1 SNHLY, CDR2 FYNNEI. The variable domain in full, with the rest retrieved from reference TRBV2 and TRBJ2-3, is EPEVTQTPSHQVTQMGQEVILRCVPISNHLYFYWYRQILGQKVEFLVSFYNNEISEKSEIFDDQFSVERPDGSNFTLKIRSTKLEDSAMYFCASRGAGADTQYFGPGTRLTVL.

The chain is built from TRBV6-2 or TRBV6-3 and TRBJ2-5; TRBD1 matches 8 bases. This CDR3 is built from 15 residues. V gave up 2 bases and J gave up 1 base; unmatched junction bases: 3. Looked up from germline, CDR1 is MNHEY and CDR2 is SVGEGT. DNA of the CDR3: TGTGCCAGCAGTTACCCAGGACAGGGCCAAGAGACCCAGTACTTC. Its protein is CASSYPGQGQETQYF.

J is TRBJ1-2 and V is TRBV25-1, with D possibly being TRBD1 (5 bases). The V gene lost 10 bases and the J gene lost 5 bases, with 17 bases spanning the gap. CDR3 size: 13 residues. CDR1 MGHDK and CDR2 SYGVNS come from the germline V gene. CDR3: CATTIGEGYGYTF. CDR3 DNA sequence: TGTGCCACCACCATCGGGGAGGGGTATGGCTACACCTTC.

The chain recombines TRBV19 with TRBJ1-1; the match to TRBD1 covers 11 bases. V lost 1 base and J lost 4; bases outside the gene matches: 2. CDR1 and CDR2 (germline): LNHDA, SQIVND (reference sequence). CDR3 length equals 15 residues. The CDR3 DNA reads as TGTGCCAGTAGTATAGGAGGGACAGGGGGCACTGAAGCTTTCTTT. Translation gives CASSIGGTGGTEAFF.